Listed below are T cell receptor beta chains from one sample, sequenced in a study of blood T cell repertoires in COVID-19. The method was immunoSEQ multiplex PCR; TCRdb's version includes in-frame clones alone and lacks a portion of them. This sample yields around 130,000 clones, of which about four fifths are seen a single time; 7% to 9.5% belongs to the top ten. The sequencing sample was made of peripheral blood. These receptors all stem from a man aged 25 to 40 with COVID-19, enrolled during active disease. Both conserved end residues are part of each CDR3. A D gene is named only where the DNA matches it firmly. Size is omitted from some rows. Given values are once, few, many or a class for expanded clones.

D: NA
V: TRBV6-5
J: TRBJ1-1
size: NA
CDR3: CASSRDDRNTEAFF
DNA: TGTGCCAGCAGTCGAGACGACAGGAACACTGAAGCTTTCTTT

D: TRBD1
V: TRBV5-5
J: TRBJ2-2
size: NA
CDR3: CASSPRQGFFAGELFF
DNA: TGTGCCAGCAGCCCCCGACAGGGATTTTTCGCCGGGGAGCTGTTTTTT

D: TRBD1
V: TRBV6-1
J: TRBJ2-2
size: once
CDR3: CASSGGQGMLAWELFF
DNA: TGTGCCAGCAGTGGGGGACAGGGGATGTTGGCCTGGGAGCTGTTTTTT

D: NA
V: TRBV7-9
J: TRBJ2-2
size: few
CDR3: CASGLNAGVTGELFF
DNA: TGTGCCAGCGGGCTGAACGCAGGGGTAACCGGGGAGCTGTTTTTT

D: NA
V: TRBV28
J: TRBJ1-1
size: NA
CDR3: CASSLFTTQRANTEAFF
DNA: TGTGCCAGCAGTTTATTTACAACACAGAGGGCGAACACTGAAGCTTTCTTT

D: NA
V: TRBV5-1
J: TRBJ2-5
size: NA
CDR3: CASSPHLGDSGGTQYF
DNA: TGCGCCAGCAGCCCCCACTTGGGAGATAGCGGAGGGACCCAGTACTTC

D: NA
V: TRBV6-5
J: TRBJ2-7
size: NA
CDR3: CATTSTLYEQYF
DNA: TGTGCCACGACAAGCACCCTCTACGAGCAGTACTTC

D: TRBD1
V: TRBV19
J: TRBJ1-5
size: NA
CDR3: CASSTKDRDGQPQHF
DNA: TGTGCCAGTAGTACCAAAGACAGGGACGGTCAGCCCCAGCATTTT

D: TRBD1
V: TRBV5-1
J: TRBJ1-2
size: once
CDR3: CASSVTDRGGYGYTF
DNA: TGCGCCAGCAGCGTCACTGACAGGGGGGGCTATGGCTACACCTTC

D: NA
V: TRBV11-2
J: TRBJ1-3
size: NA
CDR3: CASSLDPPGSGNTIYF
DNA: TGTGCCAGCAGCTTAGATCCCCCCGGCTCTGGAAACACCATATATTTT

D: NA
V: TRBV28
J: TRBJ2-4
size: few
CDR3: CASSFYSRRQYF
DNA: TGTGCCAGCAGCTTCTATAGCCGGAGGCAGTACTTC

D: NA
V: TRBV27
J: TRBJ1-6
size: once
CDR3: CASSPQGQGNNSPLHF
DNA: TGTGCCAGCAGCCCCCAGGGCCAGGGGAATAATTCACCCCTCCACTTT

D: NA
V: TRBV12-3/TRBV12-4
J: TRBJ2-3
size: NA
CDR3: CASSFSGDTQYF
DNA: TGTGCCAGCAGTTTCAGCGGAGATACGCAGTATTTT

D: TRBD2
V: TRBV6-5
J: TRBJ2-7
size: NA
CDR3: CASTRSSGGYEQYF
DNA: TGTGCCAGCACCCGATCTAGCGGGGGATACGAGCAGTACTTC

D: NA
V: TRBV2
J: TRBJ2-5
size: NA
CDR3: CASTYLGQETQYF
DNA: TGTGCCAGCACGTACCTCGGGCAAGAGACCCAGTACTTC

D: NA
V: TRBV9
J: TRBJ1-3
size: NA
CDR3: CASSVAGNSGNTIYF
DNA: TGTGCCAGCAGCGTAGCAGGGAACTCTGGAAACACCATATATTTT

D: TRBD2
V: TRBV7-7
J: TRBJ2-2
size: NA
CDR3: CASSLASVLAGATGELFF
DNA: TGTGCTAGCAGCTTAGCGAGTGTACTAGCGGGAGCTACCGGGGAGCTGTTTTTT

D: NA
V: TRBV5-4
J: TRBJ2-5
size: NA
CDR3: CASSLVGQETQYF
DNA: TGTGCCAGCAGCTTGGTGGGGCAGGAGACCCAGTACTTC

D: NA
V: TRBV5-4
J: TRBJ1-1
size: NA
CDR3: CASSLSRENTEAFF
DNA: TGTGCCAGCAGCTTGTCGCGGGAAAACACTGAAGCTTTCTTT

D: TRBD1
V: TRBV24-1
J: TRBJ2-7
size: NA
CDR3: CATSARQGDEQYF
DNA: TGTGCCACCAGTGCTCGACAGGGAGACGAGCAGTACTTC

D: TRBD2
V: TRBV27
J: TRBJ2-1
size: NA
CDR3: CASSDGASGAYNEQFF
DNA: TGTGCCAGCAGCGATGGGGCTAGCGGAGCCTACAATGAGCAGTTCTTC

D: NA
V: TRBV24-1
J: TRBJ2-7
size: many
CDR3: CATHGGFEYF
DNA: TGTGCCACACATGGGGGGTTTGAATACTTC

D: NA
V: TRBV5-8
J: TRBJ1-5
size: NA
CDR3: CASKRDRNQPQHF
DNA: TGTGCCAGCAAAAGAGACAGAAATCAGCCCCAGCATTTT

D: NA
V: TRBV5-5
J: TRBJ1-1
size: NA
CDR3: CASSSDRIRAFF
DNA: TGTGCCAGCAGTTCCGACAGGATTAGAGCTTTCTTT

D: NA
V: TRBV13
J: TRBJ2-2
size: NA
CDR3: CASSLFAAGELFF
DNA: TGTGCCAGCAGCTTATTTGCAGCCGGGGAGCTGTTTTTT